This T cell receptor beta chain originates from a study of blood T cell repertoires in COVID-19. The CDR3 runs to 14 residues. The V gene end was trimmed by 0 bases and the J gene end by 4 bases; junction bases not matched to a gene: 1. In germline, CDR1 is SGHRS, CDR2 YFSETQ. Sequencing used immunoSEQ multiplex PCR; TCRdb keeps in-frame clones, though not all of them. The sample lists about 200,000 clones, over 80% occurring once. This TCR was sampled from a man aged 40-50 years with acute or convalescent COVID-19. Sequencing was performed on peripheral blood. The V gene is TRBV5-1, the J gene TRBJ2-7; 10 bases match TRBD2. The CDR3 here is CASSLELAGYEQYF. DNA for the CDR3: TGCGCCAGCAGCTTGGAACTAGCGGGATACGAGCAGTACTTC.